This TCR beta chain was observed in a study of vaccination effects on CD4 cells after COVID-19. Germline CDR1 reads SGHTA; CDR2 reads FQGTGA. The ends were cut back, 5 bases at V and 3 bases at J, with 4 bases in the middle. The CDR3 totals 12 residues. About this clone: Antigen specificity is unknown.

Only in-frame clones appear in the TCRdb table, and some are missing; sequencing was by immunoSEQ multiplex PCR. The sample contains 15,000 to 20,000 clones, roughly three quarters of which appear only once. Antigen-specific CD4+ T cells expanded by the ViraFEST assay with viral peptide pools were then sequenced. Following culture for approximately 11 days, CD4+ T cells were isolated. Everyone in the study got two shots of either the BNT162b2 or mRNA-1273 vaccine. V usage is TRBV7-3 and J usage is TRBJ2-2, with D hard to call. The input for sequencing was CD4+ T cells from PBMCs cultured with HCoV-NL63 spike peptides, taken after COVID-19 vaccination. This clonotype was obtained from a human donor who received a COVID-19 vaccine. The CDR3 spells CASSGDTGELFF. The CDR3 DNA sequence: TGTGCCAGCAGCGGGGACACCGGGGAGCTGTTTTTT.